This is a list of T cell receptor beta chains from one sample in a study of memory CD4+ T cells and cytomegalovirus serostatus. The protocol was immunoSEQ multiplex PCR, while the TCRdb copy is restricted to in-frame clones and leaves out a portion. The data show over 75,000 clones, 75% to 90% seen once. The sequencing sample was made of memory CD4+ T cells from blood. These receptors were obtained from an adult in good health and CMV-seropositive. CDR3s include the opening cysteine and the closing phenylalanine or tryptophan. Each record gives: CDR3 DNA, CDR3 protein, J gene, D gene, CDR3 length, clone size, V gene. A D gene is named only where the DNA matches it firmly. The size of a clone is reported for some rows only, either as once, few or many, or as a class for expanded clones.

CDR3 DNA: TGTGCCAGCAGCCAGCCCGGGACAGGGGCCTATGGCTACACCTTC
CDR3 protein: CASSQPGTGAYGYTF
J gene: TRBJ1-2
D gene: TRBD1
CDR3 length: 15
clone size: NA
V gene: TRBV5-4

CDR3 DNA: TGTGCCAGCAGCTCAGAGCGGGGGGGATACGAGCAGTACTTC
CDR3 protein: CASSSERGGYEQYF
J gene: TRBJ2-7
D gene: TRBD2
CDR3 length: 14
clone size: NA
V gene: TRBV7-9

CDR3 DNA: TGTGCCAGCAGCGGGGACTTGATCTCCTACGAGCAGTACTTC
CDR3 protein: CASSGDLISYEQYF
J gene: TRBJ2-7
D gene: NA
CDR3 length: 14
clone size: NA
V gene: TRBV9

CDR3 DNA: TGTGCCAGTATGGGCCTATGGCAGGGGTACAATGAGCAGTTCTTC
CDR3 protein: CASMGLWQGYNEQFF
J gene: TRBJ2-1
D gene: NA
CDR3 length: 15
clone size: NA
V gene: TRBV19

CDR3 DNA: TGCAGCGTTCGAGACAGGGTAAACACCATATATTTT
CDR3 protein: CSVRDRVNTIYF
J gene: TRBJ1-3
D gene: TRBD1
CDR3 length: 12
clone size: NA
V gene: TRBV29-1

CDR3 DNA: TGTGCCAGCAGGCCCGAGGTGAACACTGAAGCTTTCTTT
CDR3 protein: CASRPEVNTEAFF
J gene: TRBJ1-1
D gene: NA
CDR3 length: 13
clone size: NA
V gene: TRBV2

CDR3 DNA: TGTGCCAGCAGCGTAGCCCTGACTAGCGCCAACACCGGGGAGCTGTTTTTT
CDR3 protein: CASSVALTSANTGELFF
J gene: TRBJ2-2
D gene: TRBD2
CDR3 length: 17
clone size: NA
V gene: TRBV9

CDR3 DNA: TGTGCCAGCAGCCCCCGTCAGAGTGTAAGCACAGATACGCAGTATTTT
CDR3 protein: CASSPRQSVSTDTQYF
J gene: TRBJ2-3
D gene: NA
CDR3 length: 16
clone size: NA
V gene: TRBV7-8

CDR3 DNA: TGCGCCAGCAGCTTGGCTACAGGGGTCACTGAAGCTTTCTTT
CDR3 protein: CASSLATGVTEAFF
J gene: TRBJ1-1
D gene: TRBD1
CDR3 length: 14
clone size: NA
V gene: TRBV5-1

CDR3 DNA: TGTGCCAGCAGCTTATCTGGCGGGAGAGGGTACAATGAGCAGTTCTTC
CDR3 protein: CASSLSGGRGYNEQFF
J gene: TRBJ2-1
D gene: TRBD2
CDR3 length: 16
clone size: NA
V gene: TRBV7-2

CDR3 DNA: TGTGCCAGCAGTGAAGACAGAGCTCTTAACTATGGCTACACCTTC
CDR3 protein: CASSEDRALNYGYTF
J gene: TRBJ1-2
D gene: NA
CDR3 length: 15
clone size: NA
V gene: TRBV6-1

CDR3 DNA: TGTGCCAGCAGTACACGGACAGGGGGGACTGAAGCTTTCTTT
CDR3 protein: CASSTRTGGTEAFF
J gene: TRBJ1-1
D gene: TRBD1
CDR3 length: 14
clone size: NA
V gene: TRBV28

CDR3 DNA: TGCGCCAGCAGCTCACAGGGAGCGGACACTGAAGCTTTCTTT
CDR3 protein: CASSSQGADTEAFF
J gene: TRBJ1-1
D gene: NA
CDR3 length: 14
clone size: medium-sized
V gene: TRBV5-1

CDR3 DNA: TGTGCCAGCAGCTCTCGGCCCAGGGAAGGCTATGGCTACACCTTC
CDR3 protein: CASSSRPREGYGYTF
J gene: TRBJ1-2
D gene: NA
CDR3 length: 15
clone size: NA
V gene: TRBV9

CDR3 DNA: TGTGCCAGCAGTTCTCCGCGGGAGTTTGGGGAGACCCAGTACTTC
CDR3 protein: CASSSPREFGETQYF
J gene: TRBJ2-5
D gene: TRBD2
CDR3 length: 15
clone size: NA
V gene: TRBV28

CDR3 DNA: TGTGCCAGCAGTTCACAGGGCGTGAACACTGAAGCTTTCTTT
CDR3 protein: CASSSQGVNTEAFF
J gene: TRBJ1-1
D gene: NA
CDR3 length: 14
clone size: NA
V gene: TRBV6-1

CDR3 DNA: TGTGCCAGCAGTCCCAACCCGGGACAGGGGACCGGGGAGCTGTTTTTT
CDR3 protein: CASSPNPGQGTGELFF
J gene: TRBJ2-2
D gene: TRBD1
CDR3 length: 16
clone size: few
V gene: TRBV28

CDR3 DNA: TGTGCCAGCAGTTTATCGGCGAACACTGAAGCTTTCTTT
CDR3 protein: CASSLSANTEAFF
J gene: TRBJ1-1
D gene: NA
CDR3 length: 13
clone size: NA
V gene: TRBV28

CDR3 DNA: TGTGCCAGCAGTTTTTTCGGGTACCAAGACACTGAAGCTTTCTTT
CDR3 protein: CASSFFGYQDTEAFF
J gene: TRBJ1-1
D gene: NA
CDR3 length: 15
clone size: NA
V gene: TRBV28

CDR3 DNA: TGTGCCAGCAGTGAAAGGGTAGCGGGAGAAGGAGAGACCCAGTACTTC
CDR3 protein: CASSERVAGEGETQYF
J gene: TRBJ2-5
D gene: TRBD2
CDR3 length: 16
clone size: NA
V gene: TRBV6-1

CDR3 DNA: TGTGCCAGCAGGCCTTTAAACTATGGCTACACCTTC
CDR3 protein: CASRPLNYGYTF
J gene: TRBJ1-2
D gene: NA
CDR3 length: 12
clone size: NA
V gene: TRBV28

CDR3 DNA: TGTGCCAGCAGTGAAGGAGTGACAGGGGGGAAGAGCTCCTACGAGCAGTACTTC
CDR3 protein: CASSEGVTGGKSSYEQYF
J gene: TRBJ2-7
D gene: TRBD1
CDR3 length: 18
clone size: NA
V gene: TRBV2

CDR3 DNA: TGTGCCAGCAGCTCCGGGACTATGGCAGATACGCAGTATTTT
CDR3 protein: CASSSGTMADTQYF
J gene: TRBJ2-3
D gene: TRBD2
CDR3 length: 14
clone size: once
V gene: TRBV11-1

CDR3 DNA: TGTGCCAGTAGTGGAACGACAGGGGACTACACCTTC
CDR3 protein: CASSGTTGDYTF
J gene: TRBJ1-2
D gene: TRBD1
CDR3 length: 12
clone size: NA
V gene: TRBV19

CDR3 DNA: TGTGCCAGCAGCTTGAAATTGGACAGAGGGACTAGCGGGAGCTCCTACGAGCAGTACTTC
CDR3 protein: CASSLKLDRGTSGSSYEQYF
J gene: TRBJ2-7
D gene: TRBD2
CDR3 length: 20
clone size: NA
V gene: TRBV5-5

CDR3 DNA: TGTGCCAGCAGCCCCTTTGGGAGAAACACTGAAGCTTTCTTT
CDR3 protein: CASSPFGRNTEAFF
J gene: TRBJ1-1
D gene: NA
CDR3 length: 14
clone size: NA
V gene: TRBV7-9

CDR3 DNA: TGTGCCAGCAGTTTATCGGCCGCCTCCGGGACACAGTTCTATGGCTACACCTTC
CDR3 protein: CASSLSAASGTQFYGYTF
J gene: TRBJ1-2
D gene: NA
CDR3 length: 18
clone size: NA
V gene: TRBV27

CDR3 DNA: TGTGCCAGCAGACCCTCAGAGGGGACCACCTACGAGCAGTACTTC
CDR3 protein: CASRPSEGTTYEQYF
J gene: TRBJ2-7
D gene: NA
CDR3 length: 15
clone size: NA
V gene: TRBV6-1

CDR3 DNA: TGCGCCAGCAGCCAGGGACAGGAGAACACCGGGGAGCTGTTTTTT
CDR3 protein: CASSQGQENTGELFF
J gene: TRBJ2-2
D gene: TRBD1
CDR3 length: 15
clone size: NA
V gene: TRBV5-1

CDR3 DNA: TGTGCCAGCAGCTCGACTAATAGCCGCGCCGGGGAGCAGTTCTTC
CDR3 protein: CASSSTNSRAGEQFF
J gene: TRBJ2-1
D gene: NA
CDR3 length: 15
clone size: NA
V gene: TRBV7-2

CDR3 DNA: TGTGCCACCAGCAGAGATAGCGGACGCACAGATACGCAGTATTTT
CDR3 protein: CATSRDSGRTDTQYF
J gene: TRBJ2-3
D gene: NA
CDR3 length: 15
clone size: NA
V gene: TRBV15

CDR3 DNA: TGTGCCAGCAGCTTACCAGGGGTCTCCTACAATGAGCAGTTCTTC
CDR3 protein: CASSLPGVSYNEQFF
J gene: TRBJ2-1
D gene: NA
CDR3 length: 15
clone size: few
V gene: TRBV11-3

CDR3 DNA: TGTGCCAGCAGCTTTAACAATCAGCCCCAGCATTTT
CDR3 protein: CASSFNNQPQHF
J gene: TRBJ1-5
D gene: NA
CDR3 length: 12
clone size: NA
V gene: TRBV7-9

CDR3 DNA: TGTGCCTGGAGGGGACGACTGATCACAGATACGCAGTATTTT
CDR3 protein: CAWRGRLITDTQYF
J gene: TRBJ2-3
D gene: NA
CDR3 length: 14
clone size: NA
V gene: TRBV30

CDR3 DNA: TGCGCCAGCAGCTATAGGGGGTTGAGCTCCTACGAGCAGTACTTC
CDR3 protein: CASSYRGLSSYEQYF
J gene: TRBJ2-7
D gene: NA
CDR3 length: 15
clone size: NA
V gene: TRBV4-1

CDR3 DNA: TGCAGCGTTGGGGGTAAACCGGGACAGGGGGCCACAGATACGCAGTATTTT
CDR3 protein: CSVGGKPGQGATDTQYF
J gene: TRBJ2-3
D gene: TRBD1
CDR3 length: 17
clone size: NA
V gene: TRBV29-1

CDR3 DNA: TGTGCCAGCAGCAAAGCCAGGTTAGCTAACTATGGCTACACCTTC
CDR3 protein: CASSKARLANYGYTF
J gene: TRBJ1-2
D gene: NA
CDR3 length: 15
clone size: NA
V gene: TRBV21-1

CDR3 DNA: TGTGCCAGCAGTGAGGATCAGGGACCCTATGGCTACACCTTC
CDR3 protein: CASSEDQGPYGYTF
J gene: TRBJ1-2
D gene: NA
CDR3 length: 14
clone size: once
V gene: TRBV2

CDR3 DNA: TGTGCCAGCAAACTAAGCAGCACAGATACGCAGTATTTT
CDR3 protein: CASKLSSTDTQYF
J gene: TRBJ2-3
D gene: NA
CDR3 length: 13
clone size: NA
V gene: TRBV27

CDR3 DNA: TGTGCCAGCAGCCCCTCCCCGGGACAGAGCGCAGATACGCAGTATTTT
CDR3 protein: CASSPSPGQSADTQYF
J gene: TRBJ2-3
D gene: TRBD1
CDR3 length: 16
clone size: few
V gene: TRBV5-6

CDR3 DNA: TGTGCCAGCAGCATGACTAGCACCGTGAGCAATGAGCAGTTCTTC
CDR3 protein: CASSMTSTVSNEQFF
J gene: TRBJ2-1
D gene: TRBD2
CDR3 length: 15
clone size: NA
V gene: TRBV2

CDR3 DNA: TGTGCAAGTCGCCCCTTGGGGGGCGGTGCCTACGAGCAGTACTTC
CDR3 protein: CASRPLGGGAYEQYF
J gene: TRBJ2-7
D gene: NA
CDR3 length: 15
clone size: NA
V gene: TRBV12-2

CDR3 DNA: TGTGCCAGCGGATACTCCTCTAGCACAGATACGCAGTATTTT
CDR3 protein: CASGYSSSTDTQYF
J gene: TRBJ2-3
D gene: NA
CDR3 length: 14
clone size: NA
V gene: TRBV7-9

CDR3 DNA: TGTGCCAGCAGTTACCGGACGGTCAATAATTCACCCCTCCACTTT
CDR3 protein: CASSYRTVNNSPLHF
J gene: TRBJ1-6
D gene: NA
CDR3 length: 15
clone size: NA
V gene: TRBV6-5

CDR3 DNA: TGTGCCAGCAGTTTCCGGGACAGGGTGGCCGGGGAGCTGTTTTTT
CDR3 protein: CASSFRDRVAGELFF
J gene: TRBJ2-2
D gene: TRBD1
CDR3 length: 15
clone size: few
V gene: TRBV27

CDR3 DNA: TGTGCCAGCAGCACAGCGGGGGCGGAGACCCAGTACTTC
CDR3 protein: CASSTAGAETQYF
J gene: TRBJ2-5
D gene: TRBD2
CDR3 length: 13
clone size: NA
V gene: TRBV11-3

CDR3 DNA: TGTGCCAGCAGCTTACAGGGGGCCAGAAACACTGAAGCTTTCTTT
CDR3 protein: CASSLQGARNTEAFF
J gene: TRBJ1-1
D gene: TRBD1
CDR3 length: 15
clone size: NA
V gene: TRBV5-4

CDR3 DNA: TGTGCCAGCAGCCGAGAATCGGTGGGTCAGCCCCAGCATTTT
CDR3 protein: CASSRESVGQPQHF
J gene: TRBJ1-5
D gene: NA
CDR3 length: 14
clone size: NA
V gene: TRBV7-6

CDR3 DNA: TGTGCCAGCAGCTGGGGCACCGACAATGGCTACACCTTC
CDR3 protein: CASSWGTDNGYTF
J gene: TRBJ1-2
D gene: NA
CDR3 length: 13
clone size: NA
V gene: TRBV6-9

CDR3 DNA: TGCACCAGCAGCCAAGGTGGGACAGAGAACACTGAAGCTTTCTTT
CDR3 protein: CTSSQGGTENTEAFF
J gene: TRBJ1-1
D gene: NA
CDR3 length: 15
clone size: NA
V gene: TRBV1

CDR3 DNA: TGTGCCAGCAGCGAAGCGGATAGAAACATTCAGTACTTC
CDR3 protein: CASSEADRNIQYF
J gene: TRBJ2-4
D gene: NA
CDR3 length: 13
clone size: NA
V gene: TRBV5-6

CDR3 DNA: TGTGCCAGCAGCGCTACTTACATTGCAGCGAGACCGTTCTTC
CDR3 protein: CASSATYIAARPFF
J gene: TRBJ2-1
D gene: NA
CDR3 length: 14
clone size: NA
V gene: TRBV7-2

CDR3 DNA: TGCGCCAGCAGAAGTGGTGTCGGGGGCTACGAGCAGTACTTC
CDR3 protein: CASRSGVGGYEQYF
J gene: TRBJ2-7
D gene: NA
CDR3 length: 14
clone size: NA
V gene: TRBV5-1

CDR3 DNA: TGTGCCAGCAGCTTGACGGGACAGGGGTTGAATGAGCAGTTCTTC
CDR3 protein: CASSLTGQGLNEQFF
J gene: TRBJ2-1
D gene: TRBD1
CDR3 length: 15
clone size: NA
V gene: TRBV5-4

CDR3 DNA: TGTGCCAGCAGCTTAGTAGGGGCTGAAGCTTTCTTT
CDR3 protein: CASSLVGAEAFF
J gene: TRBJ1-1
D gene: NA
CDR3 length: 12
clone size: NA
V gene: TRBV11-1

CDR3 DNA: TGTGCCAGCAGTTTGGTGGGAGTTCGAGAGCAGTACTTC
CDR3 protein: CASSLVGVREQYF
J gene: TRBJ2-7
D gene: NA
CDR3 length: 13
clone size: NA
V gene: TRBV28